The next 19 T cell receptor beta chains were all read from a single sample in a study of blood T cell repertoires in COVID-19. TCRdb's copy holds only in-frame clones and misses some; the assay was immunoSEQ multiplex PCR. The table shows a few hundred thousand clones, with 70% to 90% occurring only once. Sequencing was performed on PBMCs or T cells enriched from blood (not recorded which). All receptors derive from a woman under 40 who had recovered from COVID-19.

This chain connects TRBV3-1 (or the pseudogene TRBV3-2) to TRBJ2-7; 11 nucleotides match TRBD2. Germline V gene sequence: CDR1 LGHDT, CDR2 YNNKEL (reference sequence). V trimming: 3 bases; J trimming: 2 bases; junction bases outside the gene matches: 12. The CDR3 spans 18 residues. The CDR3 nucleotides read TGTGCCAGCAGCCAGGGAGGCCTAGCGGGGGGCCAGGCCTACGAGCAGTACTTC. It yields the protein CASSQGGLAGGQAYEQYF.

This chain connects TRBV4-1 to TRBJ1-1, with D unresolved. Trimming left V 3 bases short and J 3 bases short, with 14 bases between. Germline V gene lookup returns CDR1 MGHRA and CDR2 YSYEKL. CDR3 length: 15 amino acids. CDR3 in amino acids: CASSQVRGGDTEAFF. The CDR3 DNA reads TGCGCCAGCAGCCAGGTGAGAGGTGGTGACACTGAAGCTTTCTTT.

This chain connects TRBV5-1 to TRBJ1-1; 8 positions agree with TRBD1. From germline, CDR1 is SGHRS and CDR2 YFSETQ. The CDR3 has 13 residues. V lost 3 bases and J lost 5; bases outside the gene matches: 3. The CDR3 DNA is TGCGCCAGCAGCTGGGACAGGTCTACTGAAGCTTTCTTT. Its protein product is CASSWDRSTEAFF.

The gene calls are TRBV6-5 and TRBJ1-3; perhaps TRBD1 as D (6 bases). This CDR3 is built from 15 residues. V was cut by 2 bases and J by 1 base, with 9 bases left in between. Germline CDR1 is MNHEY and CDR2 is SVGAGI. The CDR3 sequence: CASSYVRGSGNTIYF. The CDR3, as DNA: TGTGCCAGCAGTTACGTCAGGGGATCTGGAAACACCATATATTTT.

The chain is built from TRBV9 and TRBJ2-7, with D unresolved. The CDR3 sequence is 13 residues long. V was pared by 3 bases and J by 4 bases, with 11 bases between. Germline V gene lookup returns CDR1 SGDLS and CDR2 YYNGEE. Here the CDR3 reads CASSGLFGYEQYF. The DNA for the CDR3 is TGTGCCAGCAGCGGACTTTTTGGGTACGAGCAGTACTTC.

The V and J genes are TRBV6-5 and TRBJ2-2; TRBD1 is a possible D gene (5 bases). Trimming pared 7 bases from V and 7 bases from J, leaving 19 bases between. CDR1 and CDR2 from the germline V gene are MNHEY and SVGAGI. The CDR3 runs to 15 residues. CDR3 nucleotide sequence: TGTGCCAGCACCCCCGATGCAGGGCTATACGGGGAGCTGTTTTTT. It is translated as CASTPDAGLYGELFF.

V and J are TRBV5-8 and TRBJ2-2; 10 nucleotides line up with TRBD1. V gave up 0 bases and J gave up 5 bases; unmatched junction bases: 1. In germline, CDR1 is SGHTS, CDR2 YDEGEE. This CDR3 contains 15 residues. CDR3 nucleotides: TGTGCCAGCAGCTTGGGGACAGGGGGGACCGGGGAGCTGTTTTTT. It translates to CASSLGTGGTGELFF. Variable domain in full (rest from reference TRBV5-8 and TRBJ2-2): EAGVTQSPTHLIKTRGQQATLRCSPISGHTSVYWYQQALGLGLQFLLWYDEGEERNRGNFPPRFSGRQFPNYSSELNVNALELEDSALYLCASSLGTGGTGELFFGEGSRLTVL.

Points on this clone: Other DNA sequences from this sample encode an identical CDR3 as well. J is TRBJ2-1 and V is TRBV9; the D gene is possibly TRBD2 (7 bases). The germline V gene has CDR1 SGDLS and CDR2 YYNGEE. The CDR3 is 14 amino acids. V was trimmed by 4 bases and J by 6 bases, leaving 14 bases between them. The CDR3: CASSPLGGRNEQFF. The DNA of the CDR3 is TGTGCCAGCAGCCCCCTCGGGGGGCGCAATGAGCAGTTCTTC.

The CDR3 loop is CASTNRRNTGELFF. DNA of the CDR3: TGTGCCAGCACCAACCGGAGGAACACCGGGGAGCTGTTTTTT. The rearrangement joins TRBV7-2 to TRBJ2-2, with D hard to call. Trimming cost V 7 bases and J 1 base, with 10 bases left between them. CDR1 is SGHTA and CDR2 is FQGNSA in the germline V gene. This CDR3 region has 14 residues.

The rearrangement joins TRBV6-2 or TRBV6-3 to TRBJ1-1; tentative D call: TRBD1 (6 bases). Germline CDR1 and CDR2: MNHEY and SVGEGT. There are 14 residues in the CDR3. V was shortened by 6 bases and J by 0 bases, with 11 bases between the two germline ends. Written as DNA, the CDR3 is TGTGCCAGCAGCCCTAGGGGGATGAACACTGAAGCTTTCTTT. This translates into CASSPRGMNTEAFF.

The chain recombines TRBV6-5 with TRBJ1-5; D not resolved. CDR3 length equals 15 residues. Germline CDR1 reads MNHEY; CDR2 reads SVGAGI. V lost 6 bases to trimming and J lost 1 base, with 13 bases between them. The CDR3 is CASRGSGRSNQPQHF. For the CDR3, the DNA is TGTGCCAGCAGGGGTTCCGGGAGAAGCAATCAGCCCCAGCATTTT.

This clone was found a few times. This chain uses TRBV10-3 with TRBJ1-2, with a weak D call TRBD1 (5 bases). Germline CDR1 ENHRY, CDR2 SYGVKD. The CDR3 covers 14 residues. Trimming cost V 5 bases and J 4 bases, with 14 bases left between them. The CDR3 loop is CAISTDSGPYGYTF. The CDR3 DNA follows: TGTGCCATCAGTACCGACAGTGGACCCTATGGCTACACCTTC.

In the case of this clone: At one end, the junction sequence differs from germline, possibly due to a read error. The rearrangement uses TRBV14 and TRBJ2-7, with D unresolved. CDR1 is SGHDN and CDR2 is FVKESK in the germline V gene. This CDR3 spans 12 amino acids. Here the CDR3 reads CASRQAGYEQYF. Here the CDR3 DNA reads TGTGCCAGCAGACAAGCAGGTTACGAGCAGTACTTC.

The V and J genes are TRBV11-3 and TRBJ2-3; perhaps TRBD1 as D (5 bases). CDR3 length: 13 amino acids. Deletions cut 5 bases from V and 9 bases from J, with 15 bases between. Germline lookup yields CDR1 SGHNT and CDR2 YENEEA. The CDR3 loop is CASSPDGAGTQYF. The CDR3 DNA reads as TGTGCCAGCAGCCCCGATGGGGCAGGGACGCAGTATTTT.

The chain is built from TRBV2 and TRBJ2-2; 8 bases map to TRBD1. The length of the CDR3 is 17 residues. V was pared by 2 bases and J by 6 bases, with 11 bases of the junction left unmatched. Germline CDR1 SNHLY, CDR2 FYNNEI. CDR3 in amino acids: CASSETTPRGLAGELFF. CDR3 DNA sequence: TGTGCCAGCAGTGAAACAACCCCCAGGGGGCTCGCCGGGGAGCTGTTTTTT.

The chain carries TRBV2 and TRBJ2-2, with unresolved D. V lost 5 bases and J 4 bases, leaving 8 bases between the germline ends. This CDR3 spans 13 amino acids. Germline CDR1 is SNHLY and CDR2 is FYNNEI. The CDR3 DNA reads TGTGCCAGCAGTACAGTGGTCACCGGGGAGCTGTTTTTT. Amino acid sequence: CASSTVVTGELFF.

The V gene is TRBV30, the J gene TRBJ1-2, with 7 positions matching TRBD1. V trimming: 4 bases; J trimming: 5 bases; junction bases outside the gene matches: 10. Germline CDR1 and CDR2: GTSNPN and SVGIG (reference sequence). CDR3 length equals 14 residues. The CDR3: CAWTQHGTVYGYTF. The DNA of the CDR3 is TGTGCCTGGACCCAACACGGGACAGTTTATGGCTACACCTTC. Combining the CDR3 with reference TRBV30 and TRBJ1-2 gives the whole variable domain SQTIHQWPATLVQPVGSPLSLECTVEGTSNPNLYWYRQAAGRGLQLLFYSVGIGQISSEVPQNLSASRPQDRQFILSSKKLLLSDSGFYLCAWTQHGTVYGYTFGSGTRLTVV.

This sequence joins TRBV19 and TRBJ1-2, with D perhaps matching TRBD1 (6 bases). The CDR3 length is 16 residues. Germline V lookup: CDR1 LNHDA, CDR2 SQIVND (reference sequence). Trimming cost V 1 base and J 2 bases, with 14 bases left between them. In nucleotides, the CDR3 is TGTGCCAGTAGTATAGGTACAGGGTCTGCCAACTATGGCTACACCTTC. It yields the protein CASSIGTGSANYGYTF. The whole variable domain, filled in from reference TRBV19 and TRBJ1-2, reads DGGITQSPKYLFRKEGQNVTLSCEQNLNHDAMYWYRQDPGQGLRLIYYSQIVNDFQKGDIAEGYSVSREKKESFPLTVTSAQKNPTAFYLCASSIGTGSANYGYTFGSGTRLTVV.

The table lists this clone with a count of one. The rearrangement uses TRBV29-1 and TRBJ2-3; D gene ambiguous. Germline CDR1 and CDR2: SQVTM and ANQGSEA. The CDR3 sequence is 12 residues long. Trimming pared 7 bases from V and 1 base from J, leaving 9 bases between. The CDR3 DNA reads TGCAGCGCAGAGGATGGCACAGATACGCAGTATTTT. Translated: CSAEDGTDTQYF.